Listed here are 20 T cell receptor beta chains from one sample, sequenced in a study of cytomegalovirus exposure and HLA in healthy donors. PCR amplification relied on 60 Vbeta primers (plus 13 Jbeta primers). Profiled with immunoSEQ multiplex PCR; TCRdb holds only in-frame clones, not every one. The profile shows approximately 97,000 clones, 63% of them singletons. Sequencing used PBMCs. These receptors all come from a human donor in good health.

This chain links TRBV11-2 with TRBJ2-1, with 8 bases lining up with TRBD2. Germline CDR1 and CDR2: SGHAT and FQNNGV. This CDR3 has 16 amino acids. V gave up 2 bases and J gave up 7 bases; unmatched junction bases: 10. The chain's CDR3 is CASSLMGLVGRNEQFF. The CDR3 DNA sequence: TGTGCCAGCAGCTTAATGGGACTAGTGGGGCGGAATGAGCAGTTCTTC.

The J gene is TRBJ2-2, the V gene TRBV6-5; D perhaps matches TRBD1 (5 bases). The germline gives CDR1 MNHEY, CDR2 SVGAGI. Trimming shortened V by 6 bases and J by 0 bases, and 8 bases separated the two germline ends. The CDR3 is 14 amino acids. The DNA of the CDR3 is TGTGCCAGCAGCCGACAGACGAACACCGGGGAGCTGTTTTTT. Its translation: CASSRQTNTGELFF.

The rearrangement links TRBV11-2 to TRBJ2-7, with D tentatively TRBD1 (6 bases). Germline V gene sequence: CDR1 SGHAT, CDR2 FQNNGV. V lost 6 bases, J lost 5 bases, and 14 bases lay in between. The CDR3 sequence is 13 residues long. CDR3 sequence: CASSLIQGDEQYF. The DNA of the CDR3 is TGTGCCAGCAGTTTAATACAGGGCGACGAGCAGTACTTC.

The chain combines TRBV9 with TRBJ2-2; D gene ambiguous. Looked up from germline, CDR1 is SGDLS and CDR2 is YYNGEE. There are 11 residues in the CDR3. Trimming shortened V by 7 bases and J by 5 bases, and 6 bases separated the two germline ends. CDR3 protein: CASGRTGELFF. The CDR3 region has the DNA TGTGCCAGCGGTAGAACCGGGGAGCTGTTTTTT. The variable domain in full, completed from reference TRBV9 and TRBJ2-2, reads DSGVTQTPKHLITATGQRVTLRCSPRSGDLSVYWYQQSLDQGLQFLIQYYNGEERAKGNILERFSAQQFPDLHSELNLSSLELGDSALYFCASGRTGELFFGEGSRLTVL.

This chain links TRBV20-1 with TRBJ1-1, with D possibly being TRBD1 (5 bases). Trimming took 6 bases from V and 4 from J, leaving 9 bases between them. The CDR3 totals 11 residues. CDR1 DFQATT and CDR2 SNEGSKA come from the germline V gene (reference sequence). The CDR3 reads CSARVGTEAFF. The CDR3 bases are TGCAGTGCCAGGGTGGGCACTGAAGCTTTCTTT.

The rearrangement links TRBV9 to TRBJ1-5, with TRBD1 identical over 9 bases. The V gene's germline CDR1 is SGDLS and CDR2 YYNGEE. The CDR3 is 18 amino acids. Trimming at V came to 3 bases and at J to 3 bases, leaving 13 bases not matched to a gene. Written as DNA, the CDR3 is TGTGCCAGCAGCGGCAGACAGGGGGACCCGAAAAACAATCAGCCCCAGCATTTT. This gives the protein CASSGRQGDPKNNQPQHF.

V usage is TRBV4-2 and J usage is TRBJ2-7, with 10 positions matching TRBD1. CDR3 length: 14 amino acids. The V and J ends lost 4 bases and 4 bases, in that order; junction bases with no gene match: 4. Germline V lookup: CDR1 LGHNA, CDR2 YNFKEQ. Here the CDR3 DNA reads TGTGCCAGCAGCCGGGACAGGGGAGAGTACGAGCAGTACTTC. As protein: CASSRDRGEYEQYF.

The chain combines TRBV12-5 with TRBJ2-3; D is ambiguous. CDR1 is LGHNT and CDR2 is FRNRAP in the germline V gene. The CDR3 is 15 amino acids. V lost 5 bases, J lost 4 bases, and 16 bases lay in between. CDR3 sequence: CASGPSPEKSDTQYF. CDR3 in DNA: TGTGCTAGTGGTCCGTCACCAGAAAAATCAGATACGCAGTATTTT.

The CDR3 reads CASSPTGLGTEAFF. Written as DNA, the CDR3 is TGCGCCAGCAGCCCGACAGGGTTGGGGACTGAAGCTTTCTTT. This rearrangement joins TRBV5-1 to TRBJ1-1; the match to TRBD1 covers 7 bases. Germline trimming cut 4 bases from V and 5 bases from J; bases unmatched to any gene: 8. Germline CDR1 and CDR2: SGHRS and YFSETQ. This CDR3 has 14 amino acids.

The CDR3, as DNA: TGTGCCAGCAGCCTGGGAGTGTACAGGGGGGAAGCTTTCTTT. This codes for CASSLGVYRGEAFF. The V gene is TRBV5-8, the J gene TRBJ1-1; 8 bases align to TRBD1. The CDR3 runs to 14 residues. J was trimmed by 8 bases and V by 4 bases; bases with no gene match: 10. The germline V gene encodes CDR1 SGHTS and CDR2 YDEGEE. The full variable domain, completed using reference TRBV5-8 and TRBJ1-1, is EAGVTQSPTHLIKTRGQQATLRCSPISGHTSVYWYQQALGLGLQFLLWYDEGEERNRGNFPPRFSGRQFPNYSSELNVNALELEDSALYLCASSLGVYRGEAFFGQGTRLTVV.

This CDR3 is CASTGISSGNTIYF. CDR3 DNA sequence: TGCGCCAGCACAGGAATTAGCTCTGGAAACACCATATATTTT. This sequence joins TRBV10-2 and TRBJ1-3; D is ambiguous. CDR1 and CDR2 (germline): WSHSY, SAAADI. The V gene lost 7 bases and the J gene lost 0 bases, with 10 bases spanning the gap. The CDR3 has 14 amino acids.

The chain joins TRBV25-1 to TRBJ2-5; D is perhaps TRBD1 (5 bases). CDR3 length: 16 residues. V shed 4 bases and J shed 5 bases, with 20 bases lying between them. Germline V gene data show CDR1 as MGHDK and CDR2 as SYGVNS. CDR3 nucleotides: TGTGCCAGCAGTGGCTTCAGGGTTGGGGCTCGGGAGACCCAGTACTTC. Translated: CASSGFRVGARETQYF.

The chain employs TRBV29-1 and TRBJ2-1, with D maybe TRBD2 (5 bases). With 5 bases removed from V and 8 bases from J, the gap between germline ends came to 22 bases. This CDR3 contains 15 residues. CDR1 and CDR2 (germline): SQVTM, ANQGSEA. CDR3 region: CSVFGEKLRVDEQFF. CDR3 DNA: TGCAGCGTTTTCGGGGAGAAACTTCGGGTGGATGAGCAGTTCTTC.

In nucleotides, the CDR3 is TGTGCCAGTAGTATTCAACTAGGGTCGCGCGCCGGGGAGCTGTTTTTT. Translating it yields CASSIQLGSRAGELFF. This chain uses TRBV19 with TRBJ2-2; a weak D match, TRBD2 (5 bases). The germline V gene encodes CDR1 LNHDA and CDR2 SQIVND (reference sequence). The CDR3 has 16 amino acids. Trimming stripped 3 bases from V and 6 bases from J, with 17 bases between.

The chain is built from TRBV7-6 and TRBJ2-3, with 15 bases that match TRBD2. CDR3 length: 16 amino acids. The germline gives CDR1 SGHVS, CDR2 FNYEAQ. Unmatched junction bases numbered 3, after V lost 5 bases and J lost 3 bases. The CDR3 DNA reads TGTGCCAGCAGCCTCGGGACTAGCGGGAGGACAGATACGCAGTATTTT. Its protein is CASSLGTSGRTDTQYF.

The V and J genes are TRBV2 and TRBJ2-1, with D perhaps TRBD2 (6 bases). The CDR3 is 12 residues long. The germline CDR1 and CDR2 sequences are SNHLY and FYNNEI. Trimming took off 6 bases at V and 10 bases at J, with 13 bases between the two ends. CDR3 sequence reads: CASSPTSWEQFF. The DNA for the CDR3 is TGTGCCAGCAGCCCGACTAGTTGGGAGCAGTTCTTC.

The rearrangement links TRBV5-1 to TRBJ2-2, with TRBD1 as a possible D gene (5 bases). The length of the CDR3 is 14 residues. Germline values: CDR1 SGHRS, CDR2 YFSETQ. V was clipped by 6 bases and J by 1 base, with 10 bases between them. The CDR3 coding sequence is TGCGCCAGCACAGATACAGGGAACACCGGGGAGCTGTTTTTT. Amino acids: CASTDTGNTGELFF.

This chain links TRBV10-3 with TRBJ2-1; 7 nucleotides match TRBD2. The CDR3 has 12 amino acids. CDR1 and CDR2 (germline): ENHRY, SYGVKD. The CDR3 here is CGSGPGTNEQFF. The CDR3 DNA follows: TGTGGTAGCGGGCCCGGAACAAATGAGCAGTTCTTC.

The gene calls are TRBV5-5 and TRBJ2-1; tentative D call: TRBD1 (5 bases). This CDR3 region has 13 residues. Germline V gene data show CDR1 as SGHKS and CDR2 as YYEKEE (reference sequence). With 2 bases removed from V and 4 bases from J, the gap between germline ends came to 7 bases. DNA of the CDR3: TGTGCCAGCAGCTTACAGGTTTACAATGAGCAGTTCTTC. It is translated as CASSLQVYNEQFF.

CDR3 DNA sequence: TGCGCCAGCAGGGAGAGCCCCCAAGAGACCCAGTACTTC. Its translation is CASRESPQETQYF. This chain joins TRBV5-1 and TRBJ2-5; no clear D gene. CDR1 SGHRS and CDR2 YFSETQ come from the germline V gene. This CDR3 has 13 residues. V lost 5 bases and J lost 1, with 9 bases in between.